The clone carrying this T cell receptor beta chain was detected many times. Its cognate antigen is unknown. These data originate in a study of T cell repertoires in cytomegalovirus infection. TCRdb ran MiXCR on the reads and lists one entry per CDR3 protein. The table records about 900,000 distinct CDR3 sequences, roughly 31% of them present only once. The CDR3 runs 16 residues. V gave up 1 base and J gave up 7 bases, with 17 bases separating them. Germline CDR1 is SGHVS and CDR2 is FQNEAQ. This TCR derives from a human donor in good health (CMV status not recorded). Some clones in this sample may be carry-over from other donors' samples. The chain recombines TRBV7-8 with TRBJ2-1, with D perhaps TRBD1 (6 bases). Material: cultured CD8+ T cells from PBMCs, obtained from culture after CMV antigen stimulation. The CDR3 region is CASSLGWGVRGNEQFF. The DNA for the CDR3 is TGTGCCAGCAGCTTAGGGTGGGGCGTAAGGGGGAATGAGCAGTTCTTC.